This entry lists 28 T cell receptor beta chains sequenced from one sample in a study of regulatory T cells in long-lasting Graves disease (dated by TCRdb to the early 2020s). Receptors were amplified or captured by multiplex PCR. For sequencing, an Illumina HiSeq 4000 was employed. CDR3 regions were amplified by Arm-PCR with iRepertoire HTBI primers to construct TCR beta libraries. Starting from the raw public reads, TCRdb applied fastp trimming at Q25, assembled clones with MiXCR and retained in-frame beta chains. Rows are combined by CDR3 protein, so each entry shows the most common genes and DNA. Recorded for this sample are hundreds of thousands of distinct CDR3 sequences; roughly 15% of them occurred a single time. Roughly 18% of the sample comes from the top ten. The time point label, read with the paper, signifies: newly diagnosed GD, antithyroid drugs for less than 3 months. RNA was extracted from PBMCs in TRIzol for both TCR sequencing and RNA sequencing.

This same sample was also part of a study on T cells in Graves' hyperthyroidism and ophthalmopathy.

The specimen was peripheral blood mononuclear cells (PBMCs), collected at new diagnosis, from a patient treated with antithyroid drugs. The receptor source for this set is a woman aged 25 to 39 with Graves disease. Donor details come from another sample of the same person, matched by shared clones.

This clonotype has ten or more counts. The chain has TRBV2 and TRBJ2-1; 9 bases map to TRBD2. V lost 10 bases and J lost 4; bases outside the gene matches: 8. CDR3 size: 14 residues. The germline V gene encodes CDR1 SNHLY and CDR2 FYNNEI. The DNA for the CDR3 is TGTGCCACGCTCGCTAGCGGGATATACAATGAGCAGTTCTTC. Residues: CATLASGIYNEQFF.

This chain uses TRBV7-9 with TRBJ2-2, with a weak D call TRBD2 (6 bases). Germline CDR1 reads SEHNR; CDR2 reads FQNEAQ (reference sequence). The CDR3 covers 15 residues. V lost 5 bases and J lost 3, with 13 bases in between. CDR3 in amino acids: CASSQTGVHTGELFF. In DNA, the CDR3 is TGTGCCAGCAGCCAAACGGGGGTGCACACCGGGGAGCTGTTTTTT. The full variable domain, with the rest looked up from reference TRBV7-9 and TRBJ2-2, is DTGVSQNPRHKITKRGQNVTFRCDPISEHNRLYWYRQTLGQGPEFLTYFQNEAQLEKSRLLSDRFSAERPKGSFSTLEIQRTEQGDSAMYLCASSQTGVHTGELFFGEGSRLTVL.

About this clonotype: A read error is possible here, since a much larger clone lies one base away. The V call is TRBV11-2, the J call TRBJ2-1; 10 bases match TRBD2. Germline V gene data show CDR1 as SGHAT and CDR2 as FQNNGV. The length of the CDR3 is 18 residues. For the CDR3, the DNA is TGTGTCAGCAGCGCAAAGTTCTCTAGCGGGAGAAGGGGGGATGAGCAGTTCTTC. Its translation: CVSSAKFSSGRRGDEQFF.

This chain uses TRBV5-6 with TRBJ2-1; 11 nucleotides align to TRBD2. The CDR3 has 16 residues. Looked up from germline, CDR1 is SGHDT and CDR2 is YYEEEE. V lost 2 bases and J lost 9; bases outside the gene matches: 10. CDR3 nucleotide sequence: TGTGCCAGCAGCTTCGTATTACTAGCGGGAGTCAGTGAGCAGTTCTTC. Its translation: CASSFVLLAGVSEQFF.

Concerning this clonotype itself: A far larger clone is one base from this, pointing to a likely read error. The J gene is TRBJ2-1, the V gene TRBV28, with TRBD2 identical over 8 bases. The tail of the sequence fits TRBJ2-5 better, so the J call may be wrong. The CDR3 length is 13 residues. CDR1 MDHEN and CDR2 SYDVKM come from the germline V gene. The DNA for the CDR3 is TGTGCCAGCAGTTTTTCGGGAGGGGCGACCCAGTACTTC. Protein product: CASSFSGGATQYF.

This clonotype was observed a handful of times. CDR3 coding DNA: TGTGCCAGCAGTGAATGGTTGGATCAGCCCCAGCATTTT. Protein: CASSEWLDQPQHF. V gene TRBV6-1 combines with J gene TRBJ1-5; D is ambiguous. The CDR3 extends over 13 amino acids. Looked up from germline, CDR1 is MNHNS and CDR2 is SASEGT. V dropped 2 bases and J dropped 5 bases, with 7 bases sitting between them.

This clonotype showed up just a few times. The chain combines TRBV24-1 with TRBJ1-4; D uncertain. From germline, CDR1 is KGHDR and CDR2 SFDVKD. The V end lost 7 bases, the J end lost 6 bases, and 14 bases lay between the germline ends. The CDR3 loop spans 14 amino acids. The CDR3 DNA reads TGTGCCACCAGCGAAAATACAGAATATGAAAAACTGTTTTTT. Translation: CATSENTEYEKLFF.

CDR3 nucleotide sequence: TGCGCCAGCAGCACGACTACAGGTAATGAGCAGTTCTTC. Residues: CASSTTTGNEQFF. The chain couples TRBV5-1 to TRBJ2-1; D possibly matches TRBD1 or TRBD2 (5 bases each). Germline CDR1 reads SGHRS; CDR2 reads YFSETQ. The V end was cut by 4 bases, the J end by 7 bases, with 12 bases between. This CDR3 region has 13 residues.

V gene TRBV30 combines with J gene TRBJ1-6; perhaps TRBD1 as D (5 bases). With 3 bases removed from V and 2 bases from J, the gap between germline ends came to 11 bases. The CDR3 consists of 15 residues. The germline V gene encodes CDR1 GTSNPN and CDR2 SVGIG (reference sequence). CDR3 amino acids: CAWRGEGAYNSPLHF. The CDR3 DNA sequence: TGTGCCTGGAGGGGAGAAGGGGCCTATAATTCACCCCTCCACTTT.

This clonotype was observed at least ten times. The chain combines TRBV7-3 with TRBJ2-5; D not resolved. CDR3 length: 13 amino acids. Per the germline V gene, CDR1 is SGHTA and CDR2 is FQGTGA. V was shortened by 4 bases and J by 0 bases, with 6 bases between the two germline ends. CDR3 loop: CASSSSYQETQYF. The CDR3, as DNA: TGTGCCAGCAGCTCCTCGTACCAAGAGACCCAGTACTTC.

The chain links TRBV27 to TRBJ2-4; TRBD1 agrees at 7 bases. CDR1 and CDR2 (germline): MNHEY, SMNVEV (reference sequence). Unmatched junction bases numbered 6, after V lost 0 bases and J lost 1 base. This CDR3 contains 17 residues. CDR3 in amino acids: CASSLSDRVGAKNIQYF. The CDR3 DNA reads as TGTGCCAGCAGTTTATCCGACAGGGTAGGGGCCAAAAACATTCAGTACTTC.

This clonotype appeared a few times. The J gene is TRBJ2-1, the V gene TRBV6-1, with D perhaps matching TRBD2 (5 bases). Deletions cut 6 bases from V and 0 bases from J, with 12 bases between. CDR1 and CDR2 from the germline V gene are MNHNS and SASEGT. This CDR3 has 15 amino acids. The chain's CDR3 is CASRALAGSYNEQFF. The CDR3 coding sequence is TGTGCCAGCAGGGCCCTGGCGGGCTCCTACAATGAGCAGTTCTTC.

The chain has TRBV6-5 and TRBJ1-3; D unresolved. CDR3 length: 14 residues. In germline, CDR1 is MNHEY, CDR2 SVGAGI. V was clipped by 0 bases and J by 0 bases, with 3 bases between them. The DNA of the CDR3 is TGTGCCAGCAGTTACTCGTACTCTGGAAACACCATATATTTT. Its translation is CASSYSYSGNTIYF.

To note about this clonotype: A much larger clone lies one base from this, so it may be a read error. The chain uses TRBV15 and TRBJ2-7; D might be TRBD1 (6 bases). CDR1 is LNHNV, CDR2 YYDKDF, per germline (reference sequence). The CDR3 contains 15 residues. Trimming removed 0 bases from V and 5 bases from J, with 14 bases in between. The CDR3 here is CATSREGVKGDEQYF. In DNA, the CDR3 is TGTGCCACCAGCAGAGAAGGTGTCAAGGGGGACGAGCAGTACTTC. Full variable domain (rest looked up from reference TRBV15 and TRBJ2-7): DAMVIQNPRYQVTQFGKPVTLSCSQTLNHNVMYWYQQKSSQAPKLLFHYYDKDFNNEADTPDNFQSRRPNTSFCFLDIRSPGLGDTAMYLCATSREGVKGDEQYFGPGTRLTVT.

This clonotype was picked up many times. The chain has TRBV28 and TRBJ1-2, with unresolved D. The CDR3 consists of 15 residues. Germline V gene sequence: CDR1 MDHEN, CDR2 SYDVKM. The ends were cut back, 1 base at V and 8 bases at J, with 17 bases in the middle. CDR3 sequence: CASSLSHTGVGGYTF. The CDR3, as DNA: TGTGCCAGCAGTTTATCCCACACGGGTGTAGGCGGCTACACCTTC.

This clonotype was detected ten times or more. J is TRBJ1-5 and V is TRBV27; TRBD1 aligns across 7 bases. The junction had 11 bases not matched to a gene; V was cut back by 5 bases and J by 4 bases. This CDR3 is 16 amino acids long. CDR1 and CDR2 (germline): MNHEY, SMNVEV (reference sequence). The CDR3 region is CASSIPDREVNQPQHF. As DNA, the CDR3 is TGTGCCAGCAGTATACCTGACAGGGAGGTGAATCAGCCCCAGCATTTT.

This clonotype was counted many times. The J gene is TRBJ1-1, the V gene TRBV6-2 or TRBV6-3; D may be TRBD1 (5 bases). The V and J ends lost 7 bases and 5 bases respectively, with 14 bases between them. The CDR3 runs 13 residues. The V gene's germline CDR1 is MNHEY and CDR2 SVGEGT. As DNA, the CDR3 is TGTGCCAGCACCATAAGAGGGGAGACTGAAGCTTTCTTT. Its protein product is CASTIRGETEAFF.

This clonotype was detected many times. The rearrangement links TRBV11-2 to TRBJ1-3; 7 bases fit TRBD1. The CDR3 has 15 amino acids. The germline V gene has CDR1 SGHAT and CDR2 FQNNGV. The trim removed 5 bases at V and 0 bases at J, leaving 4 bases unmatched. The CDR3 bases are TGTGCCAGCAGCCTGGGACAGTCCTCTGGAAACACCATATATTTT. This gives the protein CASSLGQSSGNTIYF.

This clonotype was picked up many times. The CDR3 sequence: CSARAPGGENTEAFF. The CDR3 DNA reads TGCAGTGCTAGAGCCCCGGGTGGGGAGAACACTGAAGCTTTCTTT. V and J are TRBV20-1 and TRBJ1-1; D is unresolved. Trimming took 1 base from V and 1 from J, leaving 13 bases between them. CDR3 length: 15 residues. Per germline, CDR1 DFQATT and CDR2 SNEGSKA (reference sequence).

The V call is TRBV27, the J call TRBJ2-2, with no clear D. V dropped 5 bases and J dropped 4 bases, with 11 bases sitting between them. The germline gives CDR1 MNHEY, CDR2 SMNVEV (reference sequence). There are 14 residues in the CDR3. The CDR3 DNA reads as TGTGCCAGCAGTCCCCTCCCGGTCACCGGGGAGCTGTTTTTT. Its translation: CASSPLPVTGELFF.

A few counts support this clonotype. The chain couples TRBV30 to TRBJ1-1, with D possibly matching TRBD1 (6 bases). The germline gives CDR1 GTSNPN, CDR2 SVGIG (reference sequence). This CDR3 has 15 residues. V dropped 3 bases and J dropped 5 bases, with 19 bases sitting between them. Here the CDR3 reads CAWSQEGQWGTEAFF. CDR3 nucleotide sequence: TGTGCCTGGAGCCAAGAAGGACAGTGGGGAACTGAAGCTTTCTTT.

J is TRBJ2-1 and V is TRBV20-1; D might be TRBD1 or TRBD2, each matching 5 bases. Per germline, CDR1 DFQATT and CDR2 SNEGSKA (reference sequence). Trimming took 2 bases from V and 9 from J, leaving 20 bases between them. This CDR3 has 15 amino acids. CDR3 loop: CSARPPGLPTGEQFF. The CDR3 nucleotides read TGCAGTGCTAGACCTCCCGGACTCCCCACAGGTGAGCAGTTCTTC.

This clonotype was seen ten or more times. V gene TRBV27 combines with J gene TRBJ2-7; D possibly matches TRBD1 or TRBD2 (5 bases each). Per the germline V gene, CDR1 is MNHEY and CDR2 is SMNVEV (reference sequence). This CDR3 comprises 15 residues. Trimming cost V 5 bases and J 6 bases, with 20 bases left between them. CDR3: CASSPGRSSVTEQYF. CDR3 coding DNA: TGTGCCAGCAGTCCGGGACGGTCCTCTGTGACCGAGCAGTACTTC.

The chain is built from TRBV29-1 and TRBJ2-7, with 7 nucleotides matching TRBD2. CDR1 and CDR2 from the germline V gene are SQVTM and ANQGSEA. V lost 4 bases, J lost 11 bases, and 14 bases stayed unmatched. The CDR3 consists of 13 residues. The CDR3 coding sequence is TGCAGCGTTGTACGGGAGGATTCTCCTGGGAAGTACTTC. It is translated as CSVVREDSPGKYF.

This clonotype was observed many times. This chain joins TRBV12-3 or TRBV12-4 and TRBJ1-4; no definite D call. The CDR3 covers 11 residues. Trimming pared 5 bases from V and 8 bases from J, leaving 6 bases between. For the CDR3, the DNA is TGTGCCAGCAGTACCGCGGAAAAACTGTTTTTT. Protein product: CASSTAEKLFF.

As regards this clonotype: A clone one base away is much larger, so this may be a read error. This rearrangement joins TRBV7-9 to TRBJ1-4; D call uncertain. The CDR3 loop spans 15 amino acids. Germline assignment: CDR1 SEHNR and CDR2 FQNEAQ (reference sequence). CDR3 in amino acids: CASSSLEAAAEKPFF. CDR3 DNA sequence: TGTGCCAGCAGCTCCCTCGAGGCGGCTGCGGAAAAACCGTTTTTT. The full variable domain, completed using reference TRBV7-9 and TRBJ1-4, is DTGVSQNPRHKITKRGQNVTFRCDPISEHNRLYWYRQTLGQGPEFLTYFQNEAQLEKSRLLSDRFSAERPKGSFSTLEIQRTEQGDSAMYLCASSSLEAAAEKPFFGSGTQLSVL.

Only one count was recorded for this clonotype. The chain couples TRBV28 to TRBJ1-2; 9 positions agree with TRBD1. Trimming cost V 4 bases and J 4 bases; bases outside gene matches: 4. CDR1 and CDR2 (germline): MDHEN, SYDVKM. The CDR3 runs to 14 residues. The CDR3 sequence: CASSSGTGSYGYTF. In nucleotides, the CDR3 is TGTGCCAGCAGTTCCGGGACAGGGTCCTATGGCTACACCTTC.

This clonotype appeared many times. The J gene is TRBJ1-6, the V gene TRBV2; D is undetermined. This CDR3 comprises 12 residues. Germline V gives CDR1 SNHLY, CDR2 FYNNEI. V lost 7 bases and J 7 bases, leaving 8 bases between the germline ends. CDR3 nucleotides: TGTGCCAGCACGTGGGAAAATTCACCCCTCCACTTT. The encoded protein is CASTWENSPLHF.